These 30 T cell receptor beta chains share one sample of origin, sequenced in a study of technical replicates of blood from several donors. The method was immunoSEQ multiplex PCR; TCRdb's version includes in-frame clones alone and lacks a portion of them. Of approximately 81,000 clones in the sample, about 81% were seen once. Sequencing was done on a sample of PBMCs. Receptors originate from a human donor in good health. Some clones in this sample may be carry-over from other donors' samples.

As to this clone: One junction end disagrees with the germline gene, perhaps due to a read error. V and J are TRBV9 and TRBJ1-2; D uncertain. The germline V gene encodes CDR1 SGDLS and CDR2 YYNGEE. The length of the CDR3 is 15 residues. The CDR3 bases are TGTGCCAGCAGCGTGGTTGAGGGTCTCAACTCTGGCTACACCTTC. Translating it yields CASSVVEGLNSGYTF. The variable domain in full, completed from reference TRBV9 and TRBJ1-2, reads DSGVTQTPKHLITATGQRVTLRCSPRSGDLSVYWYQQSLDQGLQFLIQYYNGEERAKGNILERFSAQQFPDLHSELNLSSLELGDSALYFCASSVVEGLNSGYTFGSGTRLTVV.

This chain joins TRBV30 and TRBJ2-1; 10 bases map to TRBD2. V lost 7 bases to trimming and J lost 0 bases; unmatched junction nucleotides: 18. Germline CDR1 GTSNPN, CDR2 SVGIG (reference sequence). The CDR3 spans 19 residues. The CDR3 loop reads CASTKRGGPGLSSYNEQFF. DNA for the CDR3: TGTGCCTCAACCAAGCGGGGGGGCCCAGGATTAAGCTCCTACAATGAGCAGTTCTTC.

The chain links TRBV7-8 to TRBJ1-1; TRBD1 matches 10 bases. V was clipped by 5 bases and J by 3 bases; unmatched bases: 6. The CDR3 length is 15 residues. The germline CDR1 and CDR2 sequences are SGHVS and FQNEAQ. The CDR3 bases are TGTGCCAGCAGCGAGGGACAGGGGACGGACACTGAAGCTTTCTTT. Amino acids: CASSEGQGTDTEAFF.

The chain employs TRBV10-3 and TRBJ2-7; 7 bases align to TRBD2. In germline, CDR1 is ENHRY, CDR2 SYGVKD. The trim removed 11 bases at V and 0 bases at J, leaving 7 bases unmatched. There are 13 residues in the CDR3. The CDR3, as DNA: TGTGCCTCGGGCTGGGACTACTCCTACGAGCAGTACTTC. The encoded protein is CASGWDYSYEQYF.

This chain joins TRBV18 and TRBJ2-5, with a weak D call TRBD2 (5 bases). CDR1 is KGHSH and CDR2 is LQKENI in the germline V gene. Trimming shortened V by 3 bases and J by 4 bases, and 18 bases separated the two germline ends. The CDR3 is made up of 16 amino acids. This CDR3 is CASSPGEGLYAETQYF. The DNA for the CDR3 is TGTGCCAGCTCACCCGGTGAGGGCCTATATGCAGAGACCCAGTACTTC.

The genes are TRBV11-2 and TRBJ1-1; 7 bases line up with TRBD1. The CDR3 spans 15 residues. Germline values: CDR1 SGHAT, CDR2 FQNNGV. Trimming cost V 5 bases and J 3 bases; bases outside gene matches: 9. The CDR3 sequence: CASSPQGGWDTEAFF. CDR3 coding DNA: TGTGCCAGCAGCCCTCAGGGGGGCTGGGACACTGAAGCTTTCTTT.

This clone was observed a few times. The V and J genes are TRBV7-9 and TRBJ2-1, with TRBD2 identical over 11 bases. CDR1 and CDR2 from the germline V gene are SEHNR and FQNEAQ (reference sequence). Trimming removed 5 bases from V and 2 bases from J; junction bases left unmatched: 5. The CDR3 sequence is 16 residues long. CDR3 in amino acids: CASSGLAGGPYNEQFF. The CDR3, as DNA: TGTGCCAGCAGCGGGTTAGCGGGAGGGCCCTACAATGAGCAGTTCTTC.

This clone counts as large. The CDR3 region has the DNA TGTGCCAGCAGCTACCCGGGACAGGGGTACTATGGCTACACCTTC. This gives the protein CASSYPGQGYYGYTF. The rearrangement links TRBV7-2 to TRBJ1-2, with TRBD1 matching 10 bases. The CDR3 extends over 15 amino acids. V was pared by 4 bases and J by 3 bases, with 5 bases of the junction left unmatched. Germline V lookup: CDR1 SGHTA, CDR2 FQGNSA.

This sequence joins TRBV2 and TRBJ1-5; 7 nucleotides align to TRBD1. V lost 5 bases and J lost 2; bases outside the gene matches: 15. Germline V gene lookup returns CDR1 SNHLY and CDR2 FYNNEI. The CDR3 is made up of 18 amino acids. This chain's CDR3 is CASSSVTATGIGNQPQHF. The CDR3 DNA follows: TGTGCCAGCAGTAGCGTGACGGCGACAGGGATTGGCAATCAGCCCCAGCATTTT.

This chain joins TRBV11-1 and TRBJ2-7; tentatively, D is TRBD1 (6 bases). This CDR3 region has 15 residues. CDR1 and CDR2 (germline): SGHAT, FQDESV (reference sequence). Trimming stripped 1 base from V and 3 bases from J, with 13 bases between. CDR3 sequence: CASSLDQGQNYEQYF. The DNA of the CDR3 is TGTGCCAGCAGCTTAGATCAGGGACAAAACTACGAGCAGTACTTC. The entire variable domain, with the rest obtained from reference TRBV11-1 and TRBJ2-7, is as follows: EAEVAQSPRYKITEKSQAVAFWCDPISGHATLYWYRQILGQGPELLVQFQDESVVDDSQLPKDRFSAERLKGVDSTLKIQPAELGDSAMYLCASSLDQGQNYEQYFGPGTRLTVT.

The genes are TRBV7-9 and TRBJ1-3; a weak D match, TRBD1 (5 bases). In germline, CDR1 is SEHNR, CDR2 FQNEAQ (reference sequence). V lost 4 bases and J 7 bases, leaving 11 bases between the germline ends. The CDR3 totals 13 residues. Here the CDR3 reads CASSSRRGNTIYF. CDR3 DNA sequence: TGTGCCAGCAGCTCCCGAAGGGGTAACACCATATATTTT.

This chain links TRBV30 with TRBJ1-3, with a weak D call TRBD1 (6 bases). The ends were cut back, 4 bases at V and 0 bases at J, with 10 bases in the middle. The CDR3 consists of 14 residues. Germline V gene data show CDR1 as GTSNPN and CDR2 as SVGIG (reference sequence). DNA of the CDR3: TGTGCCTGGACTGACAGGACCTCTGGAAACACCATATATTTT. Encoded protein: CAWTDRTSGNTIYF.

The V call is TRBV11-2, the J call TRBJ2-2, with D tentatively TRBD2 (6 bases). This CDR3 is built from 15 residues. The V end was cut by 5 bases, the J end by 4 bases, with 14 bases between. Per germline, CDR1 SGHAT and CDR2 FQNNGV. CDR3 coding DNA: TGTGCCAGCAGCCTGCCGGGACTTCGCACCGGGGAGCTGTTTTTT. Protein sequence: CASSLPGLRTGELFF. The full variable domain, in which reference TRBV11-2 and TRBJ2-2 provide the parts outside the CDR3, is EAGVAQSPRYKIIEKRQSVAFWCNPISGHATLYWYQQILGQGPKLLIQFQNNGVVDDSQLPKDRFSAERLKGVDSTLKIQPAKLEDSAVYLCASSLPGLRTGELFFGEGSRLTVL.

The chain carries TRBV5-1 and TRBJ2-1; 14 bases agree with TRBD2. This CDR3 comprises 16 residues. Germline CDR1 is SGHRS and CDR2 is YFSETQ. V lost 4 bases, J lost 4 bases, and 4 bases stayed unmatched. The DNA for the CDR3 is TGCGCCAGCAGCGAGGGACTAGCGGGGGTATACAATGAGCAGTTCTTC. This sequence encodes CASSEGLAGVYNEQFF.

The rearrangement uses TRBV7-9 and TRBJ1-6; 7 positions match TRBD1. Trimming cost V 5 bases and J 7 bases; bases outside gene matches: 8. Germline-derived CDR1 and CDR2 are SEHNR and FQNEAQ (reference sequence). This CDR3 contains 15 residues. The CDR3 DNA reads as TGTGCCAGCAGCACAGAGGGGGCCAAGAATTCACCCCTCCACTTT. Protein sequence: CASSTEGAKNSPLHF.

The table lists this clone with a count of one. The rearrangement links TRBV7-2 to TRBJ2-7; TRBD1 might be the D (6 bases). CDR3 length: 15 amino acids. CDR1 SGHTA and CDR2 FQGNSA come from the germline V gene. Trimming cost V 1 base and J 4 bases, with 14 bases left between them. The CDR3 DNA sequence: TGTGCCAGCAGCTTAGAGGGGGTAGGTAGGTACGAGCAGTACTTC. Protein sequence: CASSLEGVGRYEQYF.

The chain employs TRBV6-5 and TRBJ2-2; 9 positions match TRBD1. This CDR3 is built from 13 residues. V shed 6 bases, J shed 4 bases, and the junction held 0 bases outside the gene matches. From germline, CDR1 is MNHEY and CDR2 SVGAGI. The CDR3 sequence: CASRQGATGELFF. In DNA, the CDR3 is TGTGCCAGCAGACAGGGGGCCACCGGGGAGCTGTTTTTT.

The chain carries TRBV5-1 and TRBJ2-2, with TRBD2 matching 9 bases. The trim removed 2 bases at V and 0 bases at J, leaving 2 bases unmatched. Germline CDR1 and CDR2: SGHRS and YFSETQ. The CDR3 covers 16 residues. DNA of the CDR3: TGCGCCAGCAGCTTTCTAGCGGGATCGAACACCGGGGAGCTGTTTTTT. This gives the protein CASSFLAGSNTGELFF.

J is TRBJ2-2 and V is TRBV7-9; D ambiguous. Germline CDR1 and CDR2: SEHNR and FQNEAQ (reference sequence). The ends were cut back, 5 bases at V and 4 bases at J, with 20 bases in the middle. CDR3 length equals 17 residues. The CDR3 sequence: CASSPKFRLQSTGELFF. The DNA of the CDR3 is TGTGCCAGCAGCCCCAAATTTAGGTTACAGTCCACCGGGGAGCTGTTTTTT.

The chain joins TRBV4-3 to TRBJ2-3; TRBD2 matches at 7 bases. This CDR3 has 16 amino acids. Germline trimming cut 0 bases from V and 6 bases from J; bases unmatched to any gene: 9. CDR1 is LGHNA and CDR2 is YSLEER in the germline V gene. The CDR3 nucleotides read TGCGCCAGCAGCCAAGATGGGAACGGGAGGCCCGATACGCAGTATTTT. It codes for CASSQDGNGRPDTQYF.

This clone was counted ten times or more. Other nucleotide sequences in the sample specify the same CDR3. The V gene is TRBV5-1, the J gene TRBJ2-1; TRBD1 matches 7 bases. The germline V gene encodes CDR1 SGHRS and CDR2 YFSETQ. The CDR3 is made up of 14 amino acids. J gave up 3 bases and V 3 bases, and 3 bases lay outside the gene matches. CDR3 in amino acids: CASSSSGGYNEQFF. In DNA, the CDR3 is TGCGCCAGCAGCTCCTCAGGGGGCTACAATGAGCAGTTCTTC. The whole variable domain, remainder taken from reference TRBV5-1 and TRBJ2-1, is KAGVTQTPRYLIKTRGQQVTLSCSPISGHRSVSWYQQTPGQGLQFLFEYFSETQRNKGNFPGRFSGRQFSNSRSEMNVSTLELGDSALYLCASSSSGGYNEQFFGPGTRLTVL.

The chain links TRBV28 to TRBJ2-1, with TRBD2 identical over 7 bases. The trim removed 2 bases at V and 0 bases at J, leaving 10 bases unmatched. Per the germline V gene, CDR1 is MDHEN and CDR2 is SYDVKM. This CDR3 comprises 18 residues. This chain's CDR3 is CASSLRTLAMSSYNEQFF. The CDR3 nucleotides read TGTGCCAGCAGTTTAAGGACACTAGCGATGAGCTCCTACAATGAGCAGTTCTTC.

The chain couples TRBV30 to TRBJ1-1; D remains unclear. Germline V gene lookup returns CDR1 GTSNPN and CDR2 SVGIG (reference sequence). V shed 5 bases and J shed 6 bases, with 7 bases lying between them. The CDR3 spans 10 residues. The CDR3 DNA sequence: TGTGCCTGGGGGAGGGCTGAAGCTTTCTTT. Protein: CAWGRAEAFF.

The V and J genes are TRBV5-1 and TRBJ1-6, with D perhaps matching TRBD1 (5 bases). The CDR3 length is 16 residues. The V gene lost 4 bases and the J gene lost 4 bases, with 15 bases spanning the gap. Germline V gene data show CDR1 as SGHRS and CDR2 as YFSETQ. For the CDR3, the DNA is TGCGCCAGCAGCGTCGGAGGGACCGAATATAATTCACCCCTCCACTTT. This gives the protein CASSVGGTEYNSPLHF.

The chain links TRBV7-8 to TRBJ2-3; 10 bases are a match to TRBD1. The V gene's germline CDR1 is SGHVS and CDR2 FQNEAQ. V lost 4 bases to trimming and J lost 2 bases; unmatched junction nucleotides: 6. CDR3 size: 16 residues. The DNA of the CDR3 is TGTGCCAGCAGCTCGCCGGGACAGGGGAACACAGATACGCAGTATTTT. It is translated as CASSSPGQGNTDTQYF. The full variable domain, its missing parts supplied by reference TRBV7-8 and TRBJ2-3, is GAGVSQSPRYKVAKRGQDVALRCDPISGHVSLFWYQQALGQGPEFLTYFQNEAQLDKSGLPSDRFFAERPEGSVSTLKIQRTQQEDSAVYLCASSSPGQGNTDTQYFGPGTRLTVL.

The V gene is TRBV18, the J gene TRBJ1-4; D is undetermined. The CDR3 length is 16 residues. Germline CDR1 KGHSH, CDR2 LQKENI. V was cut by 5 bases and J by 0 bases, with 13 bases left in between. Written as DNA, the CDR3 is TGTGCCAGCTCAACTCGAACTCGTACAACTAATGAAAAACTGTTTTTT. Translating gives CASSTRTRTTNEKLFF.

This clone appeared a few times. The chain has TRBV6-5 and TRBJ1-2; the match to TRBD1 covers 10 bases. Germline lookup yields CDR1 MNHEY and CDR2 SVGAGI. Trimming took 5 bases from V and 6 from J; bases not matched to a gene: 9. This CDR3 comprises 15 residues. The CDR3 here is CASSHPTGGVNGYTF. The CDR3 DNA sequence: TGTGCCAGCAGTCACCCGACAGGGGGCGTCAATGGCTACACCTTC.

The chain carries TRBV13 and TRBJ2-1; 7 bases align to TRBD2. Unmatched junction bases numbered 9, after V lost 5 bases and J lost 14 bases. The CDR3 loop spans 12 amino acids. Germline V gene lookup returns CDR1 PRHDT and CDR2 FYEKMQ (reference sequence). The CDR3 nucleotides are TGTGCCAGCAGCAAAGCGAGCGGGGAGAAGTTCTTC. Translation: CASSKASGEKFF. The full variable domain, completed using reference TRBV13 and TRBJ2-1, is AAGVIQSPRHLIKEKRETATLKCYPIPRHDTVYWYQQGPGQDPQFLISFYEKMQSDKGSIPDRFSAQQFSDYHSELNMSSLELGDSALYFCASSKASGEKFFGPGTRLTVL.

As for this clone: Other DNA variants within this sample encode the same CDR3. The gene calls are TRBV4-3 and TRBJ2-7; TRBD2 aligns across 7 bases. The germline V gene has CDR1 LGHNA and CDR2 YSLEER. Unmatched junction bases numbered 5, after V lost 0 bases and J lost 3 bases. The CDR3 loop spans 15 amino acids. Written as DNA, the CDR3 is TGCGCCAGCAGCCAAGATCAGCGGGGCAGCTACGAGCAGTACTTC. Translated: CASSQDQRGSYEQYF.

In DNA, the CDR3 is TGTGCCAGCAGCACTAACGACAGGGGGTTAACCTACGAGCAGTACTTC. Protein product: CASSTNDRGLTYEQYF. This chain links TRBV7-9 with TRBJ2-7, with 9 bases fitting TRBD1. The V gene's germline CDR1 is SEHNR and CDR2 FQNEAQ (reference sequence). V was pared by 5 bases and J by 2 bases, with 10 bases of the junction left unmatched. The CDR3 totals 16 residues.